Described below is a single TCR beta chain sequence and its context. Authors' processing steps: Reference gene primer amplification gave nucleated cell count estimates. Profiling relied on immunoSEQ multiplex PCR, and the TCRdb table lists in-frame clones only, not all of them. V and J calls and clone size are as listed in that table; D and trimming were resolved from the DNA. The sample consists of around 100,000 clones, roughly 85% of them appearing once. This sample was taken from a study of blood T cell repertoires in COVID-19. Study-level information: Material from acute and convalescent COVID-19 was sourced from the United States, Italy and Spain.

The receptor was derived from a human donor in a cohort sampled during active COVID-19. Sequencing was carried out using peripheral blood.

The CDR3 protein is CASSIPDRGLYEQYF. CDR3 sequence (DNA): TGTGCCAGCAGTATTCCGGACAGGGGATTATACGAGCAGTACTTC. The chain joins TRBV6-6 to TRBJ2-7, with TRBD1 identical over 9 bases. Germline loops: CDR1 MNHNY, CDR2 SVGAGI (reference sequence). V lost 5 bases and J lost 4; bases outside the gene matches: 9. CDR3 length: 15 residues.